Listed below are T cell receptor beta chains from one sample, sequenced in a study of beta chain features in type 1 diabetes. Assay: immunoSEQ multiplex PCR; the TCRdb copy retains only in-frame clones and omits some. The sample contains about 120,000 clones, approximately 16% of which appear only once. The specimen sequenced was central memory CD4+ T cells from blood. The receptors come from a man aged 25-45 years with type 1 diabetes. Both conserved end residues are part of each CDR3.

CASSPGDSSNEKLFF,TRBJ1-4,TRBV7-2
CATTTGARNSPLHF,TRBJ1-6,TRBV10-3
CASSQGLGRNYGYTF,TRBJ1-2,TRBV14
CASGKGLGSPLHF,TRBJ1-6,TRBV2
CASSPGGRSYNEQFF,TRBJ2-1,TRBV4-3
CASSVTGGGYTF,TRBJ1-2,TRBV9
CASSIGPNYGYTF,TRBJ1-2,TRBV11-3
CASRERQETQYF,TRBJ2-5,TRBV5-8
CASTLTGTGVGNEQFF,TRBJ2-1,TRBV9
CASSVAGADTQYF,TRBJ2-3,TRBV9
CASSLSSRSGGYNEQFF,TRBJ2-1,TRBV27
CSGGFVDTIYF,TRBJ1-3,TRBV29-1
CASSPPGLRSFSSYNEQFF,TRBJ2-1,TRBV5-5
CASSLSTGELFF,TRBJ2-2,TRBV27
CASSFPDRVRGYTF,TRBJ1-2,TRBV7-2
CASSLTEQETQYF,TRBJ2-5,TRBV19
CASSVGQPDTQYF,TRBJ2-3,TRBV9
CAWKLLNYNEQFF,TRBJ2-1,TRBV30
CASSELAENEQFF,.,TRBV2
CASSPLGPERATDTQYF,TRBJ2-3,TRBV18
CASSYSERRTNNEQFF,TRBJ2-1,TRBV6-5
CASRSGQTNTEAFF,TRBJ1-1,TRBV5-1
CASSEYYIGGGEETQYF,TRBJ2-5,TRBV25-1
CASSLELGTGTGELFF,TRBJ2-2,TRBV5-8
CASSRTARNEKLFF,TRBJ1-4,TRBV2
CASSYFYEQYF,TRBJ2-7,TRBV6-5
CASSWRDRNYGYTF,TRBJ1-2,TRBV11-2
CASSLVQGEDTQYF,TRBJ2-3,TRBV7-9
CASRTGLTEAFF,TRBJ1-1,TRBV27
CASSIQGPTDTQYF,TRBJ2-3,TRBV7-2
CASSEQGSGQPQHF,TRBJ1-5,TRBV5-1
CASSQAHQETQYF,TRBJ2-5,TRBV4-2
CASSRMTGGLGEQFF,TRBJ2-1,TRBV9
CASGESYEQYF,TRBJ2-7,TRBV7-9
CASSLGSGTDTQYF,TRBJ2-3,TRBV7-7
CASSVGASGLRSTDTQYF,TRBJ2-3,TRBV9
CASSSRTGGTEAFF,TRBJ1-1,TRBV2
CASSRSDPPRSNEKLFF,TRBJ1-4,TRBV5-1
CASSRNPRWGMVF,TRBJ1-5,TRBV7-9
CAISGAGTLNSPLHF,TRBJ1-6,TRBV10-3
CASSQPGQGAHQPQHF,TRBJ1-5,TRBV23-1
CASRVGSSPYNEQFF,TRBJ2-1,TRBV5-1